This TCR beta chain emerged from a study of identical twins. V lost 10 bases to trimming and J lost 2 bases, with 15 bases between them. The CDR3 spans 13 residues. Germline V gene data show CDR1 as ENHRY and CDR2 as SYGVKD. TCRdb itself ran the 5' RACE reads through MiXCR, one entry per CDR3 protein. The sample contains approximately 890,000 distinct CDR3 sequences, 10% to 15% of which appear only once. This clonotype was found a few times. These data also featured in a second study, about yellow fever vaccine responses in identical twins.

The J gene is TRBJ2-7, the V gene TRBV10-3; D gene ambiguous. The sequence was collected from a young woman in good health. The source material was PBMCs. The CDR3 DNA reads TGTGCCACAAACGGTGGGTCCCCCTACGAGCAGTACGTC. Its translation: CATNGGSPYEQYV.